This T cell receptor beta chain appears in the sequencing data of a study of T cells after yellow fever vaccination. Study observations and caveats: Faster peaking, at day 5 versus 15, marked a secondary response that was weaker. Bulk-population clonotypes that are abundant could appear as contaminants in FACS-sorted repertoires.

The CDR3 totals 20 residues. Germline V gene lookup returns CDR1 SGHNT and CDR2 YYREEE (reference sequence). V was pared by 0 bases and J by 2 bases, with 14 bases of the junction left unmatched. This clonotype was recorded many times. Its antigen remains unknown. Synthesis of TCR cDNA relied on 5'RACE template switching, which attached a universal primer site and UMIs. TCRdb ran MiXCR on the 5' RACE reads and lists one entry per CDR3 protein. The sample shows more than 120,000 distinct CDR3 sequences, roughly 8% of them seen only once. The V and J genes are TRBV5-4 and TRBJ2-5, with 12 bases fitting TRBD2. This specimen was CD4+ T cells sorted from PBMCs, taken 5 days after the yellow fever booster vaccination. The receptor's source is a man younger than 45 who received the YFV17D yellow fever vaccine. The CDR3 protein is CASSLGPKISLAGGQETQYF. Written as DNA, the CDR3 is TGTGCCAGCAGCTTGGGCCCTAAAATTTCGCTAGCGGGAGGGCAAGAGACCCAGTACTTC. The full variable domain, in which reference TRBV5-4 and TRBJ2-5 provide the parts outside the CDR3, is ETGVTQSPTHLIKTRGQQVTLRCSSQSGHNTVSWYQQALGQGPQFIFQYYREEENGRGNFPPRFSGLQFPNYSSELNVNALELDDSALYLCASSLGPKISLAGGQETQYFGPGTRLLVL.